This TCR beta chain emerged from a study of cytomegalovirus exposure and HLA in healthy donors. Across the whole study: A data release that came early held tens of millions of unique TCRs from HLA-typed donors. Regarding the study as a whole: Later on, a genetic analysis was performed. It linked a missense variant in DCLRE1C with V- and J-gene trimming of TCR beta. Researchers reported from a later analysis that most CMV-associated TCR beta chains appeared HLA-restricted. It was shown in a later analysis that HLA-associated TCR beta chains were more clonally expanded than other, equally common chains.

The PCR had 60 Vbeta and 13 Jbeta primers. Assay: immunoSEQ multiplex PCR; the TCRdb copy retains only in-frame clones and omits some. The sample gives 130,000 to 150,000 clones, over 60% of which show up once; about 13% is in the top ten. Concerning this clone: Antigen: not known.

CDR1 is MNHEY, CDR2 SMNVEV, per germline (reference sequence). The CDR3 contains 13 residues. Trimming cost V 2 bases and J 16 bases; bases outside gene matches: 7. The origin of this receptor is a man in his forties or fifties in good health and CMV-seropositive. The chain links TRBV27 to TRBJ2-1, with 11 bases matching TRBD2. Sequencing used PBMCs. The CDR3 loop reads CASSLLSGRAYFF. The CDR3 nucleotides are TGTGCCAGCAGTTTACTTAGCGGGAGGGCCTATTTCTTC.